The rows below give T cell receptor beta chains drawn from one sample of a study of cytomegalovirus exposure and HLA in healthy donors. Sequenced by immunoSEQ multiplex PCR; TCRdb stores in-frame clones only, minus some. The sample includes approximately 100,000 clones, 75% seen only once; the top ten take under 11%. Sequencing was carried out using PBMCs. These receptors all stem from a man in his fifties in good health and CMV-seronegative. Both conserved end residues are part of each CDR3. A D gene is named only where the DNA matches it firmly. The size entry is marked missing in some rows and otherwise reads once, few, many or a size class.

CDR3nt: TGTGCCAGCAGACGGACAGGCCTCCAAGAGACCCAGTACTTC; CDR3aa: CASRRTGLQETQYF; d_gene: TRBD1; j_gene: TRBJ2-5; v_gene: TRBV7-9; abundance: .
CDR3nt: TGTGCCTTCGTGGGACAGGGGAACTATGGCTACACCTTC; CDR3aa: CAFVGQGNYGYTF; d_gene: TRBD1; j_gene: TRBJ1-2; v_gene: TRBV30; abundance: .
CDR3nt: TGTGCCAGCAGGGATACAGCTTCTGGAAACACCATATATTTT; CDR3aa: CASRDTASGNTIYF; d_gene: .; j_gene: TRBJ1-3; v_gene: TRBV6-1; abundance: few
CDR3nt: TGTGCCTGGAGAGACAGGGTGAGGGGAAACACCATATATTTT; CDR3aa: CAWRDRVRGNTIYF; d_gene: TRBD1; j_gene: TRBJ1-3; v_gene: TRBV30; abundance: .
CDR3nt: TGTGCCAGCAGTACAGGTCTGAACACTGAAGCTTTCTTT; CDR3aa: CASSTGLNTEAFF; d_gene: .; j_gene: TRBJ1-1; v_gene: TRBV28; abundance: .
CDR3nt: TGTGCCAGCAGCGGGCTAGCGGGGGTTACTGGCGATACGCAGTATTTT; CDR3aa: CASSGLAGVTGDTQYF; d_gene: TRBD2; j_gene: TRBJ2-3; v_gene: TRBV5-8; abundance: .
CDR3nt: TGTGCCAGCAGCCCCACACCAGGGGCTGGGGCCAACGTCCTGACTTTC; CDR3aa: CASSPTPGAGANVLTF; d_gene: .; j_gene: TRBJ2-6; v_gene: TRBV7-9; abundance: .
CDR3nt: TGTGCCAGCAGCCTACAACTAGCGGAGACCTACGAGCAGTACTTC; CDR3aa: CASSLQLAETYEQYF; d_gene: TRBD2; j_gene: TRBJ2-7; v_gene: TRBV4-2; abundance: once
CDR3nt: TGTGCCAGCAGCTTAGGGCCGGGTTTGAACACTGAAGCTTTCTTT; CDR3aa: CASSLGPGLNTEAFF; d_gene: .; j_gene: TRBJ1-1; v_gene: TRBV7-8; abundance: .
CDR3nt: TGTGCCAGCAGTTTACGGACAGGGACCTACGAGCAGTACTTC; CDR3aa: CASSLRTGTYEQYF; d_gene: TRBD1; j_gene: TRBJ2-7; v_gene: TRBV27; abundance: .